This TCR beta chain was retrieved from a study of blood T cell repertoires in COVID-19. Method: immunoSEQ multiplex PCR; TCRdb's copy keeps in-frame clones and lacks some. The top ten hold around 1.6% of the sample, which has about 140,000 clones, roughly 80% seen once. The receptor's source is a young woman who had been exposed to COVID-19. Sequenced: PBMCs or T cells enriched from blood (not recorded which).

The CDR3 spells CASSLAAGGVMETQYF. Here the CDR3 DNA reads TGTGCCAGCAGCTTGGCCGCAGGGGGCGTGATGGAGACCCAGTACTTC. The V gene is TRBV5-6, the J gene TRBJ2-5; TRBD1 agrees at 8 bases. J lost 5 bases, V lost 0 bases, and 9 bases had no gene match. CDR1 is SGHDT, CDR2 YYEEEE, per germline. The CDR3 consists of 16 residues.